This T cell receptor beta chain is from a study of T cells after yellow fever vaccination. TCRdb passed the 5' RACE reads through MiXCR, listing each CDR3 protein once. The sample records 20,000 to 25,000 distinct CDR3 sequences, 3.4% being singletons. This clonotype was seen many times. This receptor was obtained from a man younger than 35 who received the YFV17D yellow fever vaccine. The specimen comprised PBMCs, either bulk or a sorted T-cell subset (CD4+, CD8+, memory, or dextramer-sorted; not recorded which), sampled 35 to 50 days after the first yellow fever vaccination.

The chain's CDR3 is CASSFSGGAGELFF. DNA for the CDR3: TGCGCCAGCAGCTTCTCGGGGGGAGCCGGGGAGCTGTTTTTT. The chain uses TRBV5-1 and TRBJ2-2; 7 nucleotides agree with TRBD2. The CDR3 runs to 14 residues. CDR1 is SGHRS and CDR2 is YFSETQ in the germline V gene. V lost 2 bases to trimming and J lost 6 bases; unmatched junction nucleotides: 4.